The source of this T cell receptor (beta chain) is a study of shared clonotypes between healthy human individuals. Repertoires were generated with immunoSEQ multiplex PCR, while TCRdb's copy carries only in-frame clones and drops some. The table records around 2.1 million clones, just over 90% of them present only once. As defined, naive CD8 cells were CD45RO-negative and positively selected for CCR7, with terminally differentiated effector memory CD45RA+ cells excluded. Sequences were obtained from naive CD8+ T cells from PBMCs. The TCR comes from a man aged 18 to 35 in good health. Some clones in this sample may be carry-over from other donors' samples.

CDR3 DNA sequence: TGTGCCAGCTCACCACCCGTGGGATCCTACAATGAGCAGTTCTTC. Residues: CASSPPVGSYNEQFF. The chain has TRBV18 and TRBJ2-1; D not resolved. CDR3 length: 15 amino acids. The germline V gene has CDR1 KGHSH and CDR2 LQKENI. V shed 0 bases and J shed 1 base, with 7 bases lying between them. Drawing the rest from reference TRBV18 and TRBJ2-1, the complete variable domain is NAGVMQNPRHLVRRRGQEARLRCSPMKGHSHVYWYRQLPEEGLKFMVYLQKENIIDESGMPKERFSAEFPKEGPSILRIQQVVRGDSAAYFCASSPPVGSYNEQFFGPGTRLTVL.